This T cell receptor (beta chain) is from a study of blood T cell dynamics during melanoma immunotherapy. Study context: Standard first-line treatment here was pembrolizumab or nivolumab plus ipilimumab in metastatic melanoma.

Method: immunoSEQ multiplex PCR; TCRdb's copy keeps in-frame clones and lacks some. The sample lists more than 11,000 clones; approximately 84% were seen once. The CDR3 has 15 amino acids. CDR1 SGHTS and CDR2 YDEGEE come from the germline V gene. J gave up 7 bases and V 1 base, and 6 bases lay outside the gene matches. Time point specified: pre-treatment baseline. At 12 weeks after first infusion, RECIST 1.1 defined response for most patients. The rearrangement uses TRBV5-8 and TRBJ1-5, with TRBD1 identical over 9 bases. The receptor comes from a human donor with melanoma. Sequenced material: blood, taken from a patient treated with checkpoint blockade. CDR3 residues: CASSLLGQGGQPQHF. CDR3 sequence (DNA): TGTGCCAGCAGCTTGTTGGGACAGGGAGGACAGCCCCAGCATTTT.